Listed here are 28 T cell receptor beta chains from one sample, sequenced in a study of T cell responses to AZD1222 COVID-19 vaccine. The data were produced by immunoSEQ multiplex PCR, yet TCRdb's version contains in-frame clones alone and is incomplete. The table has tens of thousands of clones, over 85% seen once. The source was peripheral blood, collected on day 0 of MenACWY control vaccination. The receptors derive from an adult in good health.

The chain combines TRBV18 with TRBJ1-3; unclear D gene. This CDR3 is 15 amino acids long. V lost 2 bases to trimming and J lost 0 bases, with 8 bases between them. Germline-derived CDR1 and CDR2 are KGHSH and LQKENI. The DNA of the CDR3 is TGTGCCAGCTCACCAGGGCTCGGCTCTGGAAACACCATATATTTT. Amino acids: CASSPGLGSGNTIYF.

This chain links TRBV7-2 with TRBJ1-6; D may be TRBD1 (5 bases). V dropped 7 bases and J dropped 6 bases, with 13 bases sitting between them. From germline, CDR1 is SGHTA and CDR2 FQGNSA. CDR3 length: 14 amino acids. CDR3 DNA sequence: TGTGCCAGCACCCGGGACCGCCGTAATTCACCCCTCCACTTT. This encodes CASTRDRRNSPLHF.

This chain connects TRBV5-6 to TRBJ1-6; TRBD1 agrees at 7 bases. Looked up from germline, CDR1 is SGHDT and CDR2 is YYEEEE. CDR3 length: 15 residues. Trimming cost V 5 bases and J 7 bases; bases outside gene matches: 9. For the CDR3, the DNA is TGTGCCAGCAGGGAGACAGGGACGAGGAATTCACCCCTCCACTTT. Protein product: CASRETGTRNSPLHF.

The V gene is TRBV9, the J gene TRBJ2-5, with 7 positions matching TRBD2. Germline loops: CDR1 SGDLS, CDR2 YYNGEE. The CDR3 extends over 17 amino acids. V lost 0 bases and J lost 5; bases outside the gene matches: 13. This CDR3 is CASSVGALRSGAETQYF. For the CDR3, the DNA is TGTGCCAGCAGCGTAGGGGCTCTGAGAAGCGGGGCTGAGACCCAGTACTTC.

This clone has just a few counts. The chain links TRBV19 to TRBJ1-5; D uncertain. In germline, CDR1 is LNHDA, CDR2 SQIVND (reference sequence). V was cut by 6 bases and J by 4 bases, with 13 bases left in between. The CDR3 spans 14 residues. This CDR3 reads CASRAVGWNQPQHF. The CDR3 nucleotides read TGTGCCAGTAGGGCTGTTGGGTGGAATCAGCCCCAGCATTTT.

The rearrangement links TRBV5-4 to TRBJ2-7, with 10 bases lining up with TRBD1. Germline assignment: CDR1 SGHNT and CDR2 YYREEE (reference sequence). The CDR3 has 15 residues. The V and J ends lost 3 bases and 7 bases, in that order; junction bases with no gene match: 10. CDR3 residues: CASSSPGTGVREQYF. In nucleotides, the CDR3 is TGTGCCAGCAGCTCTCCGGGGACAGGGGTACGTGAGCAGTACTTC.

The rearrangement uses TRBV7-2 and TRBJ1-4; TRBD1 matches 7 bases. There are 15 residues in the CDR3. Looked up from germline, CDR1 is SGHTA and CDR2 is FQGNSA. V gave up 1 base and J gave up 7 bases; unmatched junction bases: 6. CDR3 amino acids: CASSLGAGGVEKLFF. The CDR3 nucleotides are TGTGCCAGCAGCTTAGGAGCAGGGGGAGTTGAAAAACTGTTTTTT.

The rearrangement links TRBV10-2 to TRBJ1-2; weak D call: TRBD1 (6 bases). This CDR3 spans 15 amino acids. V was trimmed by 3 bases and J by 5 bases, leaving 16 bases between them. Germline assignment: CDR1 WSHSY and CDR2 SAAADI. The CDR3 DNA reads as TGCGCCAGCAGTGATCCCCAGGGGAGAAGGTATGGCTACACCTTC. Protein sequence: CASSDPQGRRYGYTF.

This clone has only one observation. The J gene is TRBJ1-2, the V gene TRBV4-1; D might be TRBD1 (5 bases). The V and J ends lost 1 base and 8 bases respectively, with 11 bases between them. The CDR3 consists of 13 residues. Germline V gives CDR1 MGHRA, CDR2 YSYEKL. Written as DNA, the CDR3 is TGCGCCAGCAGCCAAGTTGGGGGGGAAGGCTACACCTTC. This codes for CASSQVGGEGYTF.

V usage is TRBV15 and J usage is TRBJ2-7; D unresolved. The CDR3 is 17 residues long. Germline V gene data show CDR1 as LNHNV and CDR2 as YYDKDF (reference sequence). V was cut by 5 bases and J by 4 bases, with 24 bases left in between. As DNA, the CDR3 is TGTGCCACCAGCGAAGGACCGAATGATAGGGTTAGTTACGAGCAGTACTTC. This sequence encodes CATSEGPNDRVSYEQYF.

This chain links TRBV4-1 with TRBJ2-7, with TRBD1 identical over 9 bases. The germline V gene has CDR1 MGHRA and CDR2 YSYEKL. The CDR3 spans 16 residues. V was pared by 4 bases and J by 6 bases, with 13 bases of the junction left unmatched. CDR3 region: CASSRNVPGQGTEQYF. The CDR3 region has the DNA TGCGCCAGCAGCCGAAACGTACCGGGACAGGGAACCGAGCAGTACTTC.

V and J are TRBV21-1 and TRBJ1-2; TRBD1 is the table's D call and was not checked against the DNA. TRBV21-1 counts as a pseudogene. The CDR3 has 18 amino acids. Written as DNA, the CDR3 is TGTGCCAGCAGCACCCCCTTTAAAGACAATTCAGCTAACTATGGCTACACCTTC. Protein sequence: CASSTPFKDNSANYGYTF.

This clone was picked up a small number of times. The chain employs TRBV10-3 and TRBJ1-5; 9 bases fit TRBD1. Germline V gene lookup returns CDR1 ENHRY and CDR2 SYGVKD. The V and J ends lost 6 bases and 5 bases, in that order; junction bases with no gene match: 5. The CDR3 totals 14 residues. The CDR3 loop reads CAIRGQGDHQPQHF. Here the CDR3 DNA reads TGTGCCATCAGGGGACAGGGAGACCATCAGCCCCAGCATTTT.

The V gene is TRBV10-3, the J gene TRBJ2-7; D not certain. CDR1 and CDR2 (germline): ENHRY, SYGVKD. The CDR3 contains 13 residues. The germline V and J ends were trimmed by 10 bases and 0 bases, with 13 bases remaining between them. The CDR3 DNA follows: TGTGCCACGCAATGGGCTCCCTCCTACGAGCAGTACTTC. It encodes CATQWAPSYEQYF.

The gene calls are TRBV6-5 and TRBJ1-6; D is undetermined. Per germline, CDR1 MNHEY and CDR2 SVGAGI. CDR3 length: 14 residues. Trimming cost V 7 bases and J 7 bases, with 14 bases left between them. CDR3 sequence reads: CASMSFRVNSPLHF. CDR3 DNA sequence: TGTGCCAGCATGAGTTTTAGAGTAAATTCACCCCTCCACTTT.

The rearrangement uses TRBV10-3 and TRBJ1-1, with 7 bases aligning to TRBD1. Trimming removed 6 bases from V and 1 base from J; junction bases left unmatched: 8. This CDR3 is built from 15 residues. Germline values: CDR1 ENHRY, CDR2 SYGVKD. CDR3 sequence: CAIRGSDRSNTEAFF. The CDR3 DNA is TGTGCCATCAGGGGTTCGGACAGGTCGAACACTGAAGCTTTCTTT.

This clone has a single count. The V gene is TRBV21-1, the J gene TRBJ2-7; the table calls TRBD1, which could not be checked here. TRBV21-1 is designated a pseudogene. CDR3 size: 16 residues. The CDR3 nucleotides are TGTGCCAGCAGCAACCCGATCTGGGACAGGACCTACGAGCAGTACTTC. Protein sequence: CASSNPIWDRTYEQYF.

This clone has a single count. The V gene is TRBV28, the J gene TRBJ1-6; D ambiguous. Looked up from germline, CDR1 is MDHEN and CDR2 is SYDVKM. Trimming cost V 5 bases and J 0 bases, with 17 bases left between them. The CDR3 runs to 18 residues. CDR3 bases: TGTGCCAGCAGTCCCCTTGCGCAAATGGTCTCCTATAATTCACCCCTCCACTTT. Amino acid sequence: CASSPLAQMVSYNSPLHF.

The CDR3 is CSADSNQPQHF. The CDR3 bases are TGCAGTGCCGACAGTAATCAGCCCCAGCATTTT. The chain joins TRBV20-1 to TRBJ1-5, with D possibly TRBD1 on 5 matching bases. Per the germline V gene, CDR1 is DFQATT and CDR2 is SNEGSKA (reference sequence). The length of the CDR3 is 11 residues. The V end lost 6 bases, the J end lost 4 bases, and 7 bases lay between the germline ends.

The table lists this clone with a count of one. The rearrangement uses TRBV9 and TRBJ1-1; D uncertain. The CDR3 spans 13 residues. CDR1 is SGDLS, CDR2 YYNGEE, per germline. V was pared by 1 base and J by 1 base, with 5 bases between. The CDR3, as DNA: TGTGCCAGCAGCGTATCCGGGAACACTGAAGCTTTCTTT. Its translation: CASSVSGNTEAFF.

This clone was seen only once. The CDR3 bases are TGTGCCAGCAGCCCGGACGGGCCCTACGAGCAGTACTTC. This sequence encodes CASSPDGPYEQYF. The chain uses TRBV27 and TRBJ2-7; D is ambiguous. The CDR3 sequence is 13 residues long. Germline V CDR1 and CDR2: MNHEY, SMNVEV (reference sequence). The V end lost 6 bases, the J end lost 2 bases, and 11 bases lay between the germline ends.

The chain joins TRBV16 to TRBJ1-2; D uncertain. V was clipped by 0 bases and J by 4 bases, with 6 bases between them. The CDR3 length is 13 residues. The germline CDR1 and CDR2 sequences are KGHSY and FQNENV. In DNA, the CDR3 is TGTGCCAGCAGCCAATCGGACGTCTATGGCTACACCTTC. Protein: CASSQSDVYGYTF.

The chain is built from TRBV6-5 and TRBJ2-1; perhaps D is TRBD1 or TRBD2 (5 bases each). CDR3 length: 12 residues. The V gene's germline CDR1 is MNHEY and CDR2 SVGAGI. The V end was cut by 11 bases, the J end by 5 bases, with 13 bases between. In DNA form, the CDR3 reads TGTGCCTGCCGGGACCGCAACAATGAGCAGTTCTTC. Its protein product is CACRDRNNEQFF.

V usage is TRBV5-1 and J usage is TRBJ1-2; D unclear. Germline-derived CDR1 and CDR2 are SGHRS and YFSETQ. V was cut by 6 bases and J by 2 bases, with 11 bases left in between. This CDR3 region has 13 residues. The CDR3 nucleotides are TGCGCCAGCATGGCTTCGGGAAACTATGGCTACACCTTC. Protein sequence: CASMASGNYGYTF.

V usage is TRBV6-5 and J usage is TRBJ1-2; D uncertain. Per the germline V gene, CDR1 is MNHEY and CDR2 is SVGAGI. This CDR3 region has 14 residues. V lost 5 bases and J lost 0, with 10 bases in between. Here the CDR3 DNA reads TGTGCCAGCAGTCTGGACGGACCTAACTATGGCTACACCTTC. It specifies CASSLDGPNYGYTF.

Notes on this clone: The sample holds other DNA sequences that translate to the same CDR3. The chain carries TRBV5-1 and TRBJ2-5; TRBD2 agrees at 7 bases. V was clipped by 4 bases and J by 2 bases; unmatched bases: 5. Germline V gives CDR1 SGHRS, CDR2 YFSETQ. This CDR3 is 14 amino acids long. The chain's CDR3 is CASSPGTTQETQYF. For the CDR3, the DNA is TGCGCCAGCAGCCCAGGGACTACTCAAGAGACCCAGTACTTC.

The chain employs TRBV5-1 and TRBJ1-1; D not resolved. Trimming pared 4 bases from V and 11 bases from J, leaving 18 bases between. This CDR3 has 13 amino acids. CDR1 and CDR2 from the germline V gene are SGHRS and YFSETQ. The CDR3 sequence is CASSPDQAIRAFF. Written as DNA, the CDR3 is TGCGCCAGCAGCCCTGACCAGGCGATAAGGGCTTTCTTT. Full variable domain (missing parts from reference TRBV5-1 and TRBJ1-1): KAGVTQTPRYLIKTRGQQVTLSCSPISGHRSVSWYQQTPGQGLQFLFEYFSETQRNKGNFPGRFSGRQFSNSRSEMNVSTLELGDSALYLCASSPDQAIRAFFGQGTRLTVV.

This rearrangement joins TRBV7-2 to TRBJ1-2; D may be TRBD1 (6 bases). The ends were cut back, 6 bases at V and 8 bases at J, with 19 bases in the middle. CDR3 size: 14 residues. Germline V gives CDR1 SGHTA, CDR2 FQGNSA. CDR3: CASRASGTPHGYTF. The CDR3 DNA follows: TGTGCCAGCAGAGCCTCCGGGACACCTCACGGCTACACCTTC.